Below, 32 T cell receptor beta chains from the same sample are listed, as sequenced in a study of blood T cells in healthy people across ages. Then a second PCR, running roughly 7 to 11 cycles, was carried out with a sample-barcoded 5' primer and a J-beta primer mix. Using its own MiXCR run on the 5' RACE reads, TCRdb lists one record per CDR3 protein. In the table there are around 1,700,000 distinct CDR3 sequences, 28% of which are singletons. Source material: blood. Every receptor here comes from a woman younger than 45 in good health.

The CDR3 region is CASSEAERARGYTF. DNA of the CDR3: TGTGCCAGCAGTGAGGCCGAGAGGGCTCGAGGCTACACCTTC. This chain uses TRBV25-1 with TRBJ1-2; D is ambiguous. Trimming took 3 bases from V and 8 from J, leaving 16 bases between them. The CDR3 is 14 amino acids. Germline V gene lookup returns CDR1 MGHDK and CDR2 SYGVNS.

This sequence joins TRBV28 and TRBJ2-5; 10 positions agree with TRBD2. Germline values: CDR1 MDHEN, CDR2 SYDVKM. The CDR3 spans 16 residues. Losses at the gene ends were 2 bases for V and 1 base for J; bases not matched to a gene: 4. The CDR3 DNA reads TGTGCCAGCAGTTTAACGGTAGCGGGGGGCCAAGAGACCCAGTACTTC. This encodes CASSLTVAGGQETQYF.

This clonotype was detected ten times or more. J is TRBJ2-1 and V is TRBV20-1, with 9 positions matching TRBD1. With V trimmed by 1 base and J by 6 bases, 7 bases remained unmatched. The V gene's germline CDR1 is DFQATT and CDR2 SNEGSKA (reference sequence). The CDR3 consists of 15 residues. The CDR3 loop reads CSARARDREVNEQFF. CDR3 sequence (DNA): TGCAGTGCTAGAGCCCGGGACAGGGAAGTCAATGAGCAGTTCTTC.

This clonotype is a singleton in its sample. It may be a read error: a sequence one base away is much more abundant. The gene calls are TRBV3-1 and TRBJ2-6; D unresolved. Looked up from germline, CDR1 is LGHDT and CDR2 is YNNKEL (reference sequence). CDR3 length: 14 amino acids. CDR3 protein: CASGVRAGTNVLTF. CDR3 in DNA: TGTGCCAGCGGCGTAAGAGCTGGGACCAACGTCCTGACTTTC.

V and J are TRBV6-1 and TRBJ1-6, with 8 bases matching TRBD1. This CDR3 is built from 15 residues. The J segment lost 7 bases and the V segment lost 0 bases, leaving 2 bases of the junction unmatched. From germline, CDR1 is MNHNS and CDR2 SASEGT. Here the CDR3 reads CASSEARTGNSPLHF. The CDR3 DNA reads TGTGCCAGCAGTGAAGCCCGGACAGGGAATTCACCCCTCCACTTT.

This clonotype was seen a few times. The V and J genes are TRBV7-2 and TRBJ2-1, with 7 positions matching TRBD1. J was trimmed by 9 bases and V by 9 bases; bases with no gene match: 11. Germline V gene data show CDR1 as SGHTA and CDR2 as FQGNSA. The CDR3 loop spans 13 amino acids. The CDR3 DNA reads as TGTGCCAGTAATCGACAGGGACGGGGTGAGCAGTTCTTC. Protein: CASNRQGRGEQFF.

This clonotype has more than one count but fewer than ten. CDR3: CASSAGPNEQFF. The CDR3 DNA reads as TGTGCCAGCAGTGCCGGGCCCAATGAGCAGTTCTTC. The V gene is TRBV12-3 or TRBV12-4, the J gene TRBJ2-1, with D hard to call. V shed 5 bases and J shed 6 bases, with 8 bases lying between them. This CDR3 is 12 amino acids long.

There are a few counts of this clonotype. This chain links TRBV20-1 with TRBJ2-1, with a weak D call TRBD2 (6 bases). This CDR3 comprises 11 residues. Germline CDR1 reads DFQATT; CDR2 reads SNEGSKA (reference sequence). V was trimmed by 7 bases and J by 7 bases, leaving 11 bases between them. CDR3 sequence: CSGIAGNEQFF. CDR3 in DNA: TGCAGTGGAATTGCGGGGAATGAGCAGTTCTTC.

This clonotype was seen a few times. The J gene is TRBJ2-3, the V gene TRBV28; no definite D call. The V end lost 8 bases, the J end lost 4 bases, and 22 bases lay between the germline ends. Germline CDR1 MDHEN, CDR2 SYDVKM. The CDR3 sequence is 16 residues long. CDR3 sequence reads: CASFRLGQQGSDTQYF. DNA of the CDR3: TGTGCCAGCTTTAGATTAGGGCAGCAAGGGTCAGATACGCAGTATTTT.

V gene TRBV7-2 combines with J gene TRBJ1-5, with D maybe TRBD1 (6 bases). Per germline, CDR1 SGHTA and CDR2 FQGNSA. There are 15 residues in the CDR3. Between the trimmed V and J ends, which lost 5 bases and 6 bases, there was a span of 17 bases. For the CDR3, the DNA is TGTGCCAGCAGCCCCGGACAGAATTGGGCTCAGCCCCAGCATTTT. Its protein is CASSPGQNWAQPQHF.

This clonotype was counted only a few times. This sequence joins TRBV5-6 and TRBJ1-2; 11 nucleotides agree with TRBD1. The CDR3 length is 15 residues. The ends lost 2 bases at V and 5 bases at J; junction bases unmatched: 5. Germline V gene data show CDR1 as SGHDT and CDR2 as YYEEEE. CDR3 residues: CASSFTGTGGYGYTF. CDR3 nucleotides: TGTGCCAGCAGCTTTACCGGGACAGGGGGATATGGCTACACCTTC.

The V call is TRBV2, the J call TRBJ2-5; D is ambiguous. CDR1 is SNHLY and CDR2 is FYNNEI in the germline V gene. Trimming pared 5 bases from V and 4 bases from J, leaving 11 bases between. The CDR3 is 13 amino acids. CDR3: CASSYSIRETQYF. The CDR3 DNA follows: TGTGCCAGCAGTTACTCCATTCGAGAGACCCAGTACTTC.

This clonotype was detected a few times. This rearrangement joins TRBV7-9 to TRBJ2-1; D possibly corresponds to TRBD2 (5 bases). In germline, CDR1 is SEHNR, CDR2 FQNEAQ (reference sequence). CDR3 length: 13 amino acids. The V end was cut by 6 bases, the J end by 7 bases, with 13 bases between. CDR3 bases: TGTGCCAGCAGTTTGACTATACGGAATGAGCAGTTCTTC. Protein: CASSLTIRNEQFF.

For this clonotype: An end of the junction does not agree with germline; a read error may underlie this. This rearrangement joins TRBV20-1 to TRBJ2-3; 8 nucleotides agree with TRBD2. The CDR3 covers 13 residues. Germline CDR1 reads DFQATT; CDR2 reads SNEGSKA (reference sequence). The CDR3 bases are TGCAGTGCTAGTGTCGGGAGGGCTGCATACGCAGTATTT. It yields the protein CSASVGRAAYAVF.

The V call is TRBV6-2 or TRBV6-3, the J call TRBJ1-5, with 7 bases fitting TRBD1. Germline CDR1 is MNHEY and CDR2 is SVGEGT. The V gene end was trimmed by 6 bases and the J gene end by 3 bases; junction bases not matched to a gene: 8. CDR3 length equals 15 residues. The CDR3 DNA follows: TGTGCCAGCAGGGGACTTGACAGGGACAATCAGCCCCAGCATTTT. Protein sequence: CASRGLDRDNQPQHF.

The sample holds a few counts of this clonotype. As DNA, the CDR3 is TGTGCCAGCAGGGACAAGGCAACTAATGAAAAACTGTTTTTT. It specifies CASRDKATNEKLFF. The chain recombines TRBV9 with TRBJ1-4; weak D call: TRBD1 (5 bases). The V end was cut by 5 bases, the J end by 0 bases, with 8 bases between. Germline-derived CDR1 and CDR2 are SGDLS and YYNGEE. This CDR3 contains 14 residues.

CDR3 nucleotide sequence: TGTGCCAGCACCCTGCAGCGGGCCGAATACAATGAGCAGTTCTTC. It yields the protein CASTLQRAEYNEQFF. The rearrangement links TRBV12-3 or TRBV12-4 to TRBJ2-1; possible D gene TRBD2, 6 bases. The CDR3 consists of 15 residues. V was clipped by 7 bases and J by 4 bases, with 17 bases between them.

Concerning this clonotype itself: A much larger clone differs by one base, so this may be a read error. This chain links TRBV28 with TRBJ2-6; a weak D match, TRBD1 (5 bases). The CDR3 runs 14 residues. Germline lookup yields CDR1 MDHEN and CDR2 SYDVKM. CDR3 residues: CASYDEAGANVRTF. The CDR3 region has the DNA TGTGCCAGCTACGACGAGGCTGGGGCCAACGTCCGGACTTTC.

The rearrangement uses TRBV4-1 and TRBJ1-5, with a weak D call TRBD1 (5 bases). This CDR3 spans 18 amino acids. CDR1 and CDR2 (germline): MGHRA, YSYEKL. Trimming took 1 base from V and 1 from J, leaving 17 bases between them. CDR3: CASSQGYVRDGSNQPQHF. The DNA for the CDR3 is TGCGCCAGCAGCCAAGGTTACGTACGGGACGGGAGCAATCAGCCCCAGCATTTT.

This chain joins TRBV29-1 and TRBJ2-7; tentative D call: TRBD2 (5 bases). CDR1 is SQVTM and CDR2 is ANQGSEA in the germline V gene. This CDR3 contains 19 residues. Trimming removed 0 bases at V and 2 bases at J, with 26 bases between. The DNA of the CDR3 is TGCAGCGTTGAAGAACCGAGGAACCGGGGTGGCCTTATTACCTACGAGCAGTACTTC. This translates into CSVEEPRNRGGLITYEQYF.

A remark on this clonotype: This may be a read error: a much more frequent sequence differs by one nucleotide. The chain is built from TRBV5-1 and TRBJ2-7; 7 bases match TRBD2. The ends lost 7 bases at V and 9 bases at J; junction bases unmatched: 7. Germline V lookup: CDR1 SGHRS, CDR2 YFSETQ. This CDR3 has 11 amino acids. CDR3 coding DNA: TGCGCCAGCTTCCGATCGGGGGGGCAGTACTTC. It specifies CASFRSGGQYF. The variable domain in full, with the rest retrieved from reference TRBV5-1 and TRBJ2-7, is KAGVTQTPRYLIKTRGQQVTLSCSPISGHRSVSWYQQTPGQGLQFLFEYFSETQRNKGNFPGRFSGRQFSNSRSEMNVSTLELGDSALYLCASFRSGGQYFGPGTRLTVT.

The chain joins TRBV11-2 to TRBJ2-1; 8 bases map to TRBD1. Germline loops: CDR1 SGHAT, CDR2 FQNNGV. V was pared by 4 bases and J by 9 bases, with 20 bases of the junction left unmatched. This CDR3 region has 18 residues. CDR3 in DNA: TGTGCCAGCAGCTCCACTAATTCCGAGGACAGGGAGACCTTTGAGCAGTTCTTC. Translated: CASSSTNSEDRETFEQFF. The full variable domain, its missing parts supplied by reference TRBV11-2 and TRBJ2-1, is EAGVAQSPRYKIIEKRQSVAFWCNPISGHATLYWYQQILGQGPKLLIQFQNNGVVDDSQLPKDRFSAERLKGVDSTLKIQPAKLEDSAVYLCASSSTNSEDRETFEQFFGPGTRLTVL.

This clonotype showed up just a few times. The junction and the germline gene differ at one end; a read error may be behind it. This chain connects TRBV4-1 to TRBJ1-2, with D hard to call. CDR3 size: 13 residues. Germline CDR1 MGHRA, CDR2 YSYEKL. The CDR3 reads CACSQGTYYGYTF. In nucleotides, the CDR3 is TGCGCCTGCAGCCAAGGCACCTACTATGGCTACACCTTC.

This clonotype was seen a few times. The genes are TRBV28 and TRBJ1-2, with unresolved D. This CDR3 is 14 amino acids long. Trimming cost V 6 bases and J 1 base, with 12 bases left between them. CDR1 MDHEN and CDR2 SYDVKM come from the germline V gene. The CDR3 DNA follows: TGTGCCAGCAGCTATGGGAAGAGTAACTATGGCTACACCTTC. Translation: CASSYGKSNYGYTF.

This clonotype was counted a few times. The CDR3 protein is CSASPPQRVGETQYF. The CDR3 nucleotides are TGCAGTGCTAGCCCTCCTCAAAGGGTGGGAGAGACCCAGTACTTC. The rearrangement links TRBV20-1 to TRBJ2-5; the D is unclear. Germline V CDR1 and CDR2: DFQATT, SNEGSKA (reference sequence). CDR3 length equals 15 residues. The V end was cut by 3 bases, the J end by 4 bases, with 18 bases between.

A remark on this clonotype: A much larger clone differs by one base, so this may be a read error. This chain links TRBV7-2 with TRBJ2-5, with D perhaps TRBD2 (5 bases). The CDR3 spans 13 residues. CDR1 is SGHTA and CDR2 is FQGNSA in the germline V gene. CDR3 sequence (DNA): TGTGTCAGCAGCTCAGACTATTCCGGGACCCAGTACTTC. Protein sequence: CVSSSDYSGTQYF.

The chain joins TRBV20-1 to TRBJ1-1, with 8 bases identical to TRBD1. CDR1 and CDR2 from the germline V gene are DFQATT and SNEGSKA (reference sequence). With 2 bases clipped from V and 4 bases from J, the junction kept 6 bases outside the gene matches. The CDR3 sequence is 14 residues long. The CDR3 DNA sequence: TGCAGTGCTAGACCAGGGACAGGACTCACTGAAGCTTTCTTT. This gives the protein CSARPGTGLTEAFF.

This clonotype was counted ten times or more. This chain uses TRBV5-1 with TRBJ2-6; D is uncertain. The V gene's germline CDR1 is SGHRS and CDR2 YFSETQ. V dropped 0 bases and J dropped 4 bases, with 11 bases sitting between them. The CDR3 has 16 amino acids. CDR3 protein: CASSLVSDPGANVLTF. The CDR3 region has the DNA TGCGCCAGCAGCTTGGTGAGTGATCCAGGGGCCAACGTCCTGACTTTC. Supplemented by reference TRBV5-1 and TRBJ2-6, the full variable domain reads KAGVTQTPRYLIKTRGQQVTLSCSPISGHRSVSWYQQTPGQGLQFLFEYFSETQRNKGNFPGRFSGRQFSNSRSEMNVSTLELGDSALYLCASSLVSDPGANVLTFGAGSRLTVL.

In this sample, this clonotype turned up a few times. The V and J genes are TRBV2 and TRBJ1-5; tentative D call: TRBD1 (6 bases). The V end lost 7 bases, the J end lost 7 bases, and 20 bases lay between the germline ends. In germline, CDR1 is SNHLY, CDR2 FYNNEI. The length of the CDR3 is 15 residues. CDR3 sequence: CASTPNRGTGQPQHF. Here the CDR3 DNA reads TGTGCCAGCACTCCTAATAGGGGGACGGGCCAGCCCCAGCATTTT.

Remarks on this clonotype: This may come from a read error, since a much larger clone is one base off. V is TRBV29-1 and J is TRBJ2-5, with 11 bases fitting TRBD2. V shed 4 bases, J shed 11 bases, and the junction held 18 bases outside the gene matches. Germline CDR1 reads SQVTM; CDR2 reads ANQGSEA. This CDR3 spans 16 amino acids. CDR3 nucleotide sequence: TGCAGCGTTGTGGCCGGGACTAGCGGCCCCCGGCATGAGCAGTACTTC. This encodes CSVVAGTSGPRHEQYF.

Concerning this clonotype itself: The DNA is left out, because the CDR3 cannot be placed on it with certainty; the CDR3 is given as TCRdb lists it. V gene TRBV12-3 or TRBV12-4 combines with J gene TRBJ1-2; TRBD1 reflects the table's D call only, with no check against the DNA. The CDR3 length equals 22 residues, ends included. Here the CDR3 reads CASSTDIANEQYFGPGDYGYTF.

About this clonotype: Mismatch with germline at one junction end may stem from a read error. This chain uses TRBV5-1 with TRBJ2-4; D is possibly TRBD1 (6 bases). The J call may be in error: the DNA end matches TRBJ2-7 better. The CDR3 is 14 residues long. Germline CDR1 and CDR2: SGHRS and YFSETQ. The CDR3 loop reads CASSLQGLSDEQYF. CDR3 DNA: TGCGCCAGCAGCTTGCAGGGGCTCTCCGACGAGCAGTACTTC.